The sequence of this T cell receptor beta chain was determined in a study of memory CD4+ T cells and cytomegalovirus serostatus. As processed by the authors: Out-of-frame sequences were removed, leaving 2 million to 2.5 million distinct TCRbeta sequences. Method: immunoSEQ multiplex PCR; TCRdb's copy keeps in-frame clones and lacks some. V, J and clone size derive from that table, while D and trimming were established from the DNA sequence. This table holds about 92,000 clones, 80% found once. In the case of this clone: Its specificity is unknown.

General observations from the study: Of under 200 reported CMV TCRbeta sequences, under 70 were found in memory CD4+ repertoires.

Single viable CD3+CD4+CD8-CD45RO+ cells were sorted as the memory CD4+ T cells. Donors' CMV status reflects serum IgG against pp150, pp28, p38, p52. After thawing, CD4+ T cells were positively selected. The sample taken for sequencing was memory CD4+ T cells from blood. This receptor was obtained from an adult in good health and CMV-seropositive.

The CDR3 here is CASRNPPGRSAGANVLTF. CDR3 in DNA: TGTGCCAGTAGAAATCCACCGGGACGCTCGGCCGGGGCCAACGTCCTGACTTTC. V and J are TRBV19 and TRBJ2-6; D assignment may be TRBD1 or TRBD2 (5 bases each). Between the trimmed V and J ends, which lost 6 bases and 4 bases, there was a span of 22 bases. In germline, CDR1 is LNHDA, CDR2 SQIVND (reference sequence). This CDR3 has 18 amino acids.